Below, one T cell receptor (beta chain) is given with its context. What it binds is not known. The CDR3 contains 14 residues. Trimming left V 3 bases short and J 2 bases short, with 11 bases between. Germline-derived CDR1 and CDR2 are SGHVS and FNYEAQ. These data originate in a study of somatic mutations in cytotoxic T cells in rheumatoid arthritis. Whole-study context: Peripheral blood samples of about 32 ml EDTA were taken from patients directly after diagnosis and before treatment. Whole-study results and caveats: Between rheumatoid arthritis patients and age-matched healthy controls, CD8+ T-cell clonality showed no significant difference.

Per the authors' pipeline: In patients, CD8+ clones bigger than 1% rarely had the same sequence as a published virus-specific TCRB. Profiling relied on immunoSEQ multiplex PCR, and the TCRdb table lists in-frame clones only, not all of them. That table furnishes V, J and clone size, whereas the DNA furnished D and trimming. The table shows around 20,000 clones, with roughly 65% occurring only once. The receptor comes from an adult with rheumatoid arthritis. The rearrangement joins TRBV7-6 to TRBJ2-7, with D perhaps matching TRBD1 or TRBD2 (6 bases each). Sequencing was performed on CD8+ T cells sorted from blood. CDR3 amino acids: CASSLGGRTYEQYF. CDR3 DNA sequence: TGTGCCAGCAGCTTGGGGGGCAGAACCTACGAGCAGTACTTC.